This T cell receptor (beta chain) comes out of a study of blood T cell repertoires in COVID-19. CDR3 size: 14 residues. V was shortened by 5 bases and J by 2 bases, with 13 bases between the two germline ends. CDR1 SNHLY and CDR2 FYNNEI come from the germline V gene. The authors' processing: The authors estimated nucleated cell counts from reference gene primer amplification. Repertoires were generated with immunoSEQ multiplex PCR, while TCRdb's copy carries only in-frame clones and drops some. That table is the source of V, J and clone size, and D and trimming were worked out from the DNA. The top ten hold 3% to 3.5% of the sample, which has approximately 470,000 clones, around 85% seen once.

Specimen: peripheral blood. The chain has TRBV2 and TRBJ2-7, with a possible D match to TRBD1 (6 bases). This sequence was found in a human donor in a cohort sampled during active COVID-19. The CDR3 nucleotides read TGTGCCAGCAGTTACAGGGACCTTACCTACGAGCAGTACTTC. This gives the protein CASSYRDLTYEQYF. Together with reference TRBV2 and TRBJ2-7, the CDR3 gives the full variable domain: EPEVTQTPSHQVTQMGQEVILRCVPISNHLYFYWYRQILGQKVEFLVSFYNNEISEKSEIFDDQFSVERPDGSNFTLKIRSTKLEDSAMYFCASSYRDLTYEQYFGPGTRLTVT.